Included here is one T cell receptor (beta chain) sequence, with context. The antigen is not known. The data derive from a study of Ad26.COV2.S vaccination and SARS-CoV-2 variants. Across the study: Recipients of Ad26.COV2.S got it intramuscularly, once or twice 56 days apart. General study findings and limits: Vaccinees reportedly had broad spike-specific CD8+ and CD4+ T cell responses.

Treatment noted: 15 to 20 received Ad26.COV2.S at low or high dose, single or two shots; about 5 received placebo; per-sample allocation not given. The samples were gathered on day 63 after the first injection of vaccine or placebo. Sequencing used immunoSEQ multiplex PCR; TCRdb keeps in-frame clones, though not all of them. The table lists over 400,000 clones, about 90% of them singletons, with about 1.7% in the top ten. Germline V gives CDR1 MNHEY, CDR2 SMNVEV (reference sequence). V dropped 6 bases and J dropped 5 bases, with 11 bases sitting between them. This CDR3 contains 14 residues. The clonotype comes from a person aged 18-60 years who received the Ad26.COV2.S COVID-19 vaccine or a placebo. This chain connects TRBV27 to TRBJ1-6, with D perhaps TRBD1 (5 bases). Sequences were derived from peripheral blood, sampled in a trial of Ad26.COV2.S vaccine versus placebo. The CDR3 reads CASRPDNNNSPLHF. CDR3 nucleotide sequence: TGTGCCAGCAGGCCGGACAACAATAATTCACCCCTCCACTTT.